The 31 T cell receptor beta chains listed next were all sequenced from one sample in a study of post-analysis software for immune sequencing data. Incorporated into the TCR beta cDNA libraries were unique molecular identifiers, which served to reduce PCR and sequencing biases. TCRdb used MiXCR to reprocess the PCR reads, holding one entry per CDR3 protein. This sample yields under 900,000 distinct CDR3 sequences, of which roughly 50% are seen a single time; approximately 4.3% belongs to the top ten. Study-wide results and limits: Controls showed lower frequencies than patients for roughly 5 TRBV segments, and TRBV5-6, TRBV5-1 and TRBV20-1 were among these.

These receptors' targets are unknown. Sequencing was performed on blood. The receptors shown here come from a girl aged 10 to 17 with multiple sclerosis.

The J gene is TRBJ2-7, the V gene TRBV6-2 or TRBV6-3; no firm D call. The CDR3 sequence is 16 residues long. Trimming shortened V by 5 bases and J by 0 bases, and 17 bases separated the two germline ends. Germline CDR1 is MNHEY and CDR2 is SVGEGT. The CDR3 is CASSALWVINSYEQYF. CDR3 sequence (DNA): TGTGCCAGCAGTGCCCTCTGGGTCATCAACTCCTACGAGCAGTACTTC.

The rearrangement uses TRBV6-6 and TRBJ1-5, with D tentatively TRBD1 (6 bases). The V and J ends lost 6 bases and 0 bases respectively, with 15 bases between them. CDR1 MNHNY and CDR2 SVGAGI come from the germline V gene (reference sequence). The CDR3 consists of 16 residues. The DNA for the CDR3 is TGTGCCAGCAGCAAATCACAGGGAACTAGCAATCAGCCCCAGCATTTT. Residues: CASSKSQGTSNQPQHF.

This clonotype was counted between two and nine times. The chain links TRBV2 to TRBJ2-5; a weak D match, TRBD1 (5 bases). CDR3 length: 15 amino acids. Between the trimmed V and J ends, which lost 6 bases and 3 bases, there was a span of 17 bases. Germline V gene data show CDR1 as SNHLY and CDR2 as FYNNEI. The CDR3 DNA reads TGTGCCAGCAGCGTCCAGGGCAGGGTAAAAGAGACCCAGTACTTC. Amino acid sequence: CASSVQGRVKETQYF.

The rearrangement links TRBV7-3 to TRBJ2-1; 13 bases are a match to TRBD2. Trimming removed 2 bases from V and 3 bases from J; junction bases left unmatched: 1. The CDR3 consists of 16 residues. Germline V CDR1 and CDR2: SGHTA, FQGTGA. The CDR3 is CASSLGTSGNYNEQFF. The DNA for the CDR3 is TGTGCCAGCAGCTTAGGGACTAGCGGGAACTACAATGAGCAGTTCTTC.

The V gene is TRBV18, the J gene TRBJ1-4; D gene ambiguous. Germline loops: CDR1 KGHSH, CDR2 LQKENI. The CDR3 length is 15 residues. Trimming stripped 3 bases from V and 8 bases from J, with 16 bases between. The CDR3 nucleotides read TGTGCCAGCTCACCGACTTACGGAGATAGGGAAAAACTGTTTTTT. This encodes CASSPTYGDREKLFF.

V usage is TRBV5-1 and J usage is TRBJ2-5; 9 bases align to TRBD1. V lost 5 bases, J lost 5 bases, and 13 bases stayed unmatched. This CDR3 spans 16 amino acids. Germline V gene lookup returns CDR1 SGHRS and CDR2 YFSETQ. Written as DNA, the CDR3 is TGCGCCAGCAGAACTCTGGGACAGGGATCGTTTGAGACCCAGTACTTC. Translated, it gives CASRTLGQGSFETQYF.

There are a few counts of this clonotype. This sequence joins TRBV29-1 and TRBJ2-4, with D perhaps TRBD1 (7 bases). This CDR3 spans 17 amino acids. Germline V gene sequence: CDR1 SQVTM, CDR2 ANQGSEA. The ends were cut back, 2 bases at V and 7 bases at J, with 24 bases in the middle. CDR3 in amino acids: CSVEHRWGDPGGNIQYF. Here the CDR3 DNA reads TGCAGCGTTGAACATCGGTGGGGGGACCCAGGGGGTAACATTCAGTACTTC. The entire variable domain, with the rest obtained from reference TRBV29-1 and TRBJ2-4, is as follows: SAVISQKPSRDICQRGTSLTIQCQVDSQVTMMFWYRQQPGQSLTLIATANQGSEATYESGFVIDKFPISRPNLTFSTLTVSNMSPEDSSIYLCSVEHRWGDPGGNIQYFGAGTRLSVL.

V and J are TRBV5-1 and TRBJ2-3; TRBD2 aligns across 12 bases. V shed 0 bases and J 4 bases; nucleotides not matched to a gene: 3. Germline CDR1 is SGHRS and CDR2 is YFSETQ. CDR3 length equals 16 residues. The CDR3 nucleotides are TGCGCCAGCAGCTTGGGACTAGCGGGGGCGGCAGATACGCAGTATTTT. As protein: CASSLGLAGAADTQYF. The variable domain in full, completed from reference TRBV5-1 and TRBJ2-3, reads KAGVTQTPRYLIKTRGQQVTLSCSPISGHRSVSWYQQTPGQGLQFLFEYFSETQRNKGNFPGRFSGRQFSNSRSEMNVSTLELGDSALYLCASSLGLAGAADTQYFGPGTRLTVL.

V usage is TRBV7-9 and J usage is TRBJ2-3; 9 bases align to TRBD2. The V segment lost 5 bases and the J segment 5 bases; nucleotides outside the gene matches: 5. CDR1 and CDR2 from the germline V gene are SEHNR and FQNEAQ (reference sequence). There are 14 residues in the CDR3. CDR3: CASSPLAGRDTQYF. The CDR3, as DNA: TGTGCCAGCAGCCCCCTAGCGGGACGAGATACGCAGTATTTT.

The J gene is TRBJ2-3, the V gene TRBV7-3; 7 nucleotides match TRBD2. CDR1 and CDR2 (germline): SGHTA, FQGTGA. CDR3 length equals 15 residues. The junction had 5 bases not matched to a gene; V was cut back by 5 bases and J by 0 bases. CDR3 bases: TGTGCCAGCAGCCGGACTAGTTCAAGCACAGATACGCAGTATTTT. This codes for CASSRTSSSTDTQYF.

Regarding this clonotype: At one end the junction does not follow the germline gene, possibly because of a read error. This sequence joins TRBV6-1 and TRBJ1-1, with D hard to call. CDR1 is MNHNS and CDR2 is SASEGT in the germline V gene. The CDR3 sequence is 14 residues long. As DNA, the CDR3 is TGTGCCACCAGTCCTTCTTCACCGCTCTGGTTGGGTTTCTTT. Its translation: CATSPSSPLWLGFF.

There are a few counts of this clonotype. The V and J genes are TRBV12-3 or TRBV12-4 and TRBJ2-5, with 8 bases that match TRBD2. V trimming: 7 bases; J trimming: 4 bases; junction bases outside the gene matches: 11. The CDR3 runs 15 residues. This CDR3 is CASKGVAGGGETQYF. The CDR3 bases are TGTGCCAGCAAAGGGGTGGCGGGAGGAGGAGAGACCCAGTACTTC.

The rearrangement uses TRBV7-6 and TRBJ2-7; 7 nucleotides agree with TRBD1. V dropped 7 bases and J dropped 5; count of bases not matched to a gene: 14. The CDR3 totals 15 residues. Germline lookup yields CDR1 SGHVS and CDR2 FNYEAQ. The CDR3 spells CASTATTGVGDEQYF. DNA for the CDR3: TGTGCCAGCACCGCAACCACAGGGGTTGGAGACGAGCAGTACTTC.

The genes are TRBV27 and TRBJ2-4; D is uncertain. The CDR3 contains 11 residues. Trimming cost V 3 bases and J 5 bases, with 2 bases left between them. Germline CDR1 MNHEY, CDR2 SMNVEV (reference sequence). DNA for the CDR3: TGTGCCAGCAGTTTCCAAAACATTCAGTACTTC. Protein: CASSFQNIQYF.

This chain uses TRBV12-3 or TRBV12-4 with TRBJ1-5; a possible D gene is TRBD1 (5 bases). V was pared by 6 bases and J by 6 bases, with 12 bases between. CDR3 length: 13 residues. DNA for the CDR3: TGTGCCAGCAGCGACAGATTGAGTCAGCCCCAGCATTTT. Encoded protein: CASSDRLSQPQHF.

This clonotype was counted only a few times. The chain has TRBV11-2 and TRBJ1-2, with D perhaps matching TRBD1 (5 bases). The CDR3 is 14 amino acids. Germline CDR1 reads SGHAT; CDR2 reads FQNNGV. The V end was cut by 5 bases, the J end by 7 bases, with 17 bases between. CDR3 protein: CASSLVGQGGGYTF. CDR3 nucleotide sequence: TGTGCCAGCAGCCTTGTGGGCCAGGGTGGTGGCTACACCTTC.

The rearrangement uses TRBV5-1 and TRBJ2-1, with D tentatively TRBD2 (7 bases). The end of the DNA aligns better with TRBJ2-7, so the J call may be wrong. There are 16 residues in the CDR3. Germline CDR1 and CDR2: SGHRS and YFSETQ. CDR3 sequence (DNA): TGCGCCAGCAGCCCGGCGGGGGCTAGCTCCTACAATGAGCAGTACTTC. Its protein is CASSPAGASSYNEQYF.

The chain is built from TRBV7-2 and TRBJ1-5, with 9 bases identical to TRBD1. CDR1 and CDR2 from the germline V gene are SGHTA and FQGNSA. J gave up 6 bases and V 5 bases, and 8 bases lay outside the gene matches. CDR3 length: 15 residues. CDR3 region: CASSPGTGFGQPQHF. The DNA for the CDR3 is TGTGCCAGCAGCCCCGGGACAGGGTTTGGTCAGCCCCAGCATTTT. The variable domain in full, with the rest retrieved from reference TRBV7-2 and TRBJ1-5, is GAGVSQSPSNKVTEKGKDVELRCDPISGHTALYWYRQSLGQGLEFLIYFQGNSAPDKSGLPSDRFSAERTGGSVSTLTIQRTQQEDSAVYLCASSPGTGFGQPQHFGDGTRLSIL.

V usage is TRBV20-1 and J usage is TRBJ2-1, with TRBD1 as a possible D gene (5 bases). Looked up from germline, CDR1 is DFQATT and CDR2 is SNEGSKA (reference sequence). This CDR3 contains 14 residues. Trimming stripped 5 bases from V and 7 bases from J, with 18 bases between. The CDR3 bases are TGCAGTGCTCCCCCCCGGACAAGCTGGAATGAGCAGTTCTTC. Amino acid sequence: CSAPPRTSWNEQFF.

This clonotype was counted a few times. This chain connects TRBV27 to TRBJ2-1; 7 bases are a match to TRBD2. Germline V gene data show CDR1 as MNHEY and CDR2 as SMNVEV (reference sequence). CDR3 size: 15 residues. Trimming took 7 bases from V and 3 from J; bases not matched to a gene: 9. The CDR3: CASTPFGGNYNEQFF. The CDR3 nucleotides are TGTGCCAGCACCCCTTTCGGGGGGAACTACAATGAGCAGTTCTTC.

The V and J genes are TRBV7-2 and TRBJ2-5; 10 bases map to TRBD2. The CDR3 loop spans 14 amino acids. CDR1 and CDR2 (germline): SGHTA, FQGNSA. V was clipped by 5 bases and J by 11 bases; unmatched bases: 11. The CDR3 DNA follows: TGTGCCAGCAGCATTACTAGCGGGGTTGGTGAGCAGTACTTC. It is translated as CASSITSGVGEQYF.

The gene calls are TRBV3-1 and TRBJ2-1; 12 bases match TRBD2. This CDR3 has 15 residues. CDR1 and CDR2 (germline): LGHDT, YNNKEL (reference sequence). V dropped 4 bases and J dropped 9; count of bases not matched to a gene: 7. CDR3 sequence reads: CASSPRTSGNVEQFF. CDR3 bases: TGTGCCAGCAGCCCCCGGACTAGCGGGAATGTTGAGCAGTTCTTC.

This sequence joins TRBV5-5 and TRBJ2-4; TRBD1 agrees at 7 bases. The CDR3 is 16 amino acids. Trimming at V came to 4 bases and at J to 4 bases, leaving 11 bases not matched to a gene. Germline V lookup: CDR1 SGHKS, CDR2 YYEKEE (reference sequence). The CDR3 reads CASSQGQHSTKNIQYF. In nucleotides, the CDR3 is TGTGCCAGCAGCCAGGGACAGCACAGTACTAAAAACATTCAGTACTTC.

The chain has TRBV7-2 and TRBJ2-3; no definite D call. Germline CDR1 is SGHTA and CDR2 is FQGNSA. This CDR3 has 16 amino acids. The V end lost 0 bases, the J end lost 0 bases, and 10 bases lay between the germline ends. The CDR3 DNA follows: TGTGCCAGCAGCTTAGCGGACCGGATTAGCACAGATACGCAGTATTTT. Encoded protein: CASSLADRISTDTQYF.

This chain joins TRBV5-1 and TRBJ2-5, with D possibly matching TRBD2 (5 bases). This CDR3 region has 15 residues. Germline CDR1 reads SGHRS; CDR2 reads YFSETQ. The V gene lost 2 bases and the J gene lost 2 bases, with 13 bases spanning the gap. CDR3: CASSFHIGSQETQYF. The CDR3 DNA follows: TGCGCCAGCAGCTTCCATATAGGGAGTCAAGAGACCCAGTACTTC.

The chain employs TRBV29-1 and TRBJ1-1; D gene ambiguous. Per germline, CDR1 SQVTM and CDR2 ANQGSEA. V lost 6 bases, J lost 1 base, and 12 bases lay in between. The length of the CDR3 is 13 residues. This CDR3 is CSVADRWNTEAFF. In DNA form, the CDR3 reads TGCAGCGTCGCTGACCGGTGGAACACTGAAGCTTTCTTT.

The CDR3 region is CSVGPGLGYEQYF. In nucleotides, the CDR3 is TGCAGTGTGGGACCGGGACTTGGATACGAGCAGTACTTC. J is TRBJ2-7 and V is TRBV20-1; D might be TRBD2 (6 bases). The CDR3 runs 13 residues. Per germline, CDR1 DFQATT and CDR2 SNEGSKA (reference sequence). The V end lost 7 bases, the J end lost 4 bases, and 17 bases lay between the germline ends.

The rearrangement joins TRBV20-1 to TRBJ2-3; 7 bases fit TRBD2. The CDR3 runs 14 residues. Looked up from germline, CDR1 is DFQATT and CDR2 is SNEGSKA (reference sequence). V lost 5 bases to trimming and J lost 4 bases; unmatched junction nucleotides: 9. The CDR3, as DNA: TGCAGTGCTGTCGGACCCGCGGGGGCAGATACGCAGTATTTT. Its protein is CSAVGPAGADTQYF.

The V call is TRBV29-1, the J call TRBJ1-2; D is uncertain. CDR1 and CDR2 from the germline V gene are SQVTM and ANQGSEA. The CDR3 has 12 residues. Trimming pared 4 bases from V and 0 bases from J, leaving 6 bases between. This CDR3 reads CSVVGTNYGYTF. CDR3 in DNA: TGCAGCGTTGTGGGCACTAACTATGGCTACACCTTC.

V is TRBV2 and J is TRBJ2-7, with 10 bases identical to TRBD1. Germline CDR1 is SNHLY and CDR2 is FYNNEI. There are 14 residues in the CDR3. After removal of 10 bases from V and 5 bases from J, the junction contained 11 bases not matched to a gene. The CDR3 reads CATHGDRGRDEQYF. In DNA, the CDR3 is TGTGCCACACACGGGGACAGGGGTAGGGACGAGCAGTACTTC.

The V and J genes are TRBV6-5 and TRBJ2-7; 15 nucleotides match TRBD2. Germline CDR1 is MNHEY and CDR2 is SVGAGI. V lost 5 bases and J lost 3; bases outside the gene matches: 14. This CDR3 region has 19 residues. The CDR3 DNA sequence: TGTGCCAGCAGTACTAGGACTAGCGGGAGGGCCTCCCAGAACTACGAGCAGTACTTC. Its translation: CASSTRTSGRASQNYEQYF.